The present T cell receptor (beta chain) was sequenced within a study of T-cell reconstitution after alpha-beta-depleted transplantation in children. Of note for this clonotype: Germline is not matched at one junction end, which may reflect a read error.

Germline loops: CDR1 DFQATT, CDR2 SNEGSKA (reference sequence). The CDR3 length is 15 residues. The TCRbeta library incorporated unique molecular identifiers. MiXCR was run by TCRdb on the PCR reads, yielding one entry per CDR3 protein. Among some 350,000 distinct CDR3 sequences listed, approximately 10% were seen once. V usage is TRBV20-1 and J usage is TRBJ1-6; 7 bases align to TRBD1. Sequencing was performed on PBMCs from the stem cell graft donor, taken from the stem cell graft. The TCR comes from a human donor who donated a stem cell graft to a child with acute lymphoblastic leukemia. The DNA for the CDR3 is TGCTGTGCCCAAGCACAGGGGTCGTATAATTCACCCCTCCACTTT. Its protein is CCAQAQGSYNSPLHF.